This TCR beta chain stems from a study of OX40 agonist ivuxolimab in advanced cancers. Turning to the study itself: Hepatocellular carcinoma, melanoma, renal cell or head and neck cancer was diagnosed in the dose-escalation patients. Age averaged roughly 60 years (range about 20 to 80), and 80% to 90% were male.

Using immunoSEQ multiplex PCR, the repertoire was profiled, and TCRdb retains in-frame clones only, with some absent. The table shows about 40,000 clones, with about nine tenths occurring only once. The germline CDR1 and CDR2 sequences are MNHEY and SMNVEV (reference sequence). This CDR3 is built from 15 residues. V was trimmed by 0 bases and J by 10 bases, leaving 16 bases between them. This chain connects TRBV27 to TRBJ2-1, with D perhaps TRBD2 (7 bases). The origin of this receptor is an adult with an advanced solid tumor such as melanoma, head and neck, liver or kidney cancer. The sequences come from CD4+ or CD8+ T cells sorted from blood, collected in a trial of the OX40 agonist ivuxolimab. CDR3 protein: CASSLSGGGVWEQFF. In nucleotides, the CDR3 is TGTGCCAGCAGTTTATCCGGCGGGGGCGTCTGGGAGCAGTTCTTC.